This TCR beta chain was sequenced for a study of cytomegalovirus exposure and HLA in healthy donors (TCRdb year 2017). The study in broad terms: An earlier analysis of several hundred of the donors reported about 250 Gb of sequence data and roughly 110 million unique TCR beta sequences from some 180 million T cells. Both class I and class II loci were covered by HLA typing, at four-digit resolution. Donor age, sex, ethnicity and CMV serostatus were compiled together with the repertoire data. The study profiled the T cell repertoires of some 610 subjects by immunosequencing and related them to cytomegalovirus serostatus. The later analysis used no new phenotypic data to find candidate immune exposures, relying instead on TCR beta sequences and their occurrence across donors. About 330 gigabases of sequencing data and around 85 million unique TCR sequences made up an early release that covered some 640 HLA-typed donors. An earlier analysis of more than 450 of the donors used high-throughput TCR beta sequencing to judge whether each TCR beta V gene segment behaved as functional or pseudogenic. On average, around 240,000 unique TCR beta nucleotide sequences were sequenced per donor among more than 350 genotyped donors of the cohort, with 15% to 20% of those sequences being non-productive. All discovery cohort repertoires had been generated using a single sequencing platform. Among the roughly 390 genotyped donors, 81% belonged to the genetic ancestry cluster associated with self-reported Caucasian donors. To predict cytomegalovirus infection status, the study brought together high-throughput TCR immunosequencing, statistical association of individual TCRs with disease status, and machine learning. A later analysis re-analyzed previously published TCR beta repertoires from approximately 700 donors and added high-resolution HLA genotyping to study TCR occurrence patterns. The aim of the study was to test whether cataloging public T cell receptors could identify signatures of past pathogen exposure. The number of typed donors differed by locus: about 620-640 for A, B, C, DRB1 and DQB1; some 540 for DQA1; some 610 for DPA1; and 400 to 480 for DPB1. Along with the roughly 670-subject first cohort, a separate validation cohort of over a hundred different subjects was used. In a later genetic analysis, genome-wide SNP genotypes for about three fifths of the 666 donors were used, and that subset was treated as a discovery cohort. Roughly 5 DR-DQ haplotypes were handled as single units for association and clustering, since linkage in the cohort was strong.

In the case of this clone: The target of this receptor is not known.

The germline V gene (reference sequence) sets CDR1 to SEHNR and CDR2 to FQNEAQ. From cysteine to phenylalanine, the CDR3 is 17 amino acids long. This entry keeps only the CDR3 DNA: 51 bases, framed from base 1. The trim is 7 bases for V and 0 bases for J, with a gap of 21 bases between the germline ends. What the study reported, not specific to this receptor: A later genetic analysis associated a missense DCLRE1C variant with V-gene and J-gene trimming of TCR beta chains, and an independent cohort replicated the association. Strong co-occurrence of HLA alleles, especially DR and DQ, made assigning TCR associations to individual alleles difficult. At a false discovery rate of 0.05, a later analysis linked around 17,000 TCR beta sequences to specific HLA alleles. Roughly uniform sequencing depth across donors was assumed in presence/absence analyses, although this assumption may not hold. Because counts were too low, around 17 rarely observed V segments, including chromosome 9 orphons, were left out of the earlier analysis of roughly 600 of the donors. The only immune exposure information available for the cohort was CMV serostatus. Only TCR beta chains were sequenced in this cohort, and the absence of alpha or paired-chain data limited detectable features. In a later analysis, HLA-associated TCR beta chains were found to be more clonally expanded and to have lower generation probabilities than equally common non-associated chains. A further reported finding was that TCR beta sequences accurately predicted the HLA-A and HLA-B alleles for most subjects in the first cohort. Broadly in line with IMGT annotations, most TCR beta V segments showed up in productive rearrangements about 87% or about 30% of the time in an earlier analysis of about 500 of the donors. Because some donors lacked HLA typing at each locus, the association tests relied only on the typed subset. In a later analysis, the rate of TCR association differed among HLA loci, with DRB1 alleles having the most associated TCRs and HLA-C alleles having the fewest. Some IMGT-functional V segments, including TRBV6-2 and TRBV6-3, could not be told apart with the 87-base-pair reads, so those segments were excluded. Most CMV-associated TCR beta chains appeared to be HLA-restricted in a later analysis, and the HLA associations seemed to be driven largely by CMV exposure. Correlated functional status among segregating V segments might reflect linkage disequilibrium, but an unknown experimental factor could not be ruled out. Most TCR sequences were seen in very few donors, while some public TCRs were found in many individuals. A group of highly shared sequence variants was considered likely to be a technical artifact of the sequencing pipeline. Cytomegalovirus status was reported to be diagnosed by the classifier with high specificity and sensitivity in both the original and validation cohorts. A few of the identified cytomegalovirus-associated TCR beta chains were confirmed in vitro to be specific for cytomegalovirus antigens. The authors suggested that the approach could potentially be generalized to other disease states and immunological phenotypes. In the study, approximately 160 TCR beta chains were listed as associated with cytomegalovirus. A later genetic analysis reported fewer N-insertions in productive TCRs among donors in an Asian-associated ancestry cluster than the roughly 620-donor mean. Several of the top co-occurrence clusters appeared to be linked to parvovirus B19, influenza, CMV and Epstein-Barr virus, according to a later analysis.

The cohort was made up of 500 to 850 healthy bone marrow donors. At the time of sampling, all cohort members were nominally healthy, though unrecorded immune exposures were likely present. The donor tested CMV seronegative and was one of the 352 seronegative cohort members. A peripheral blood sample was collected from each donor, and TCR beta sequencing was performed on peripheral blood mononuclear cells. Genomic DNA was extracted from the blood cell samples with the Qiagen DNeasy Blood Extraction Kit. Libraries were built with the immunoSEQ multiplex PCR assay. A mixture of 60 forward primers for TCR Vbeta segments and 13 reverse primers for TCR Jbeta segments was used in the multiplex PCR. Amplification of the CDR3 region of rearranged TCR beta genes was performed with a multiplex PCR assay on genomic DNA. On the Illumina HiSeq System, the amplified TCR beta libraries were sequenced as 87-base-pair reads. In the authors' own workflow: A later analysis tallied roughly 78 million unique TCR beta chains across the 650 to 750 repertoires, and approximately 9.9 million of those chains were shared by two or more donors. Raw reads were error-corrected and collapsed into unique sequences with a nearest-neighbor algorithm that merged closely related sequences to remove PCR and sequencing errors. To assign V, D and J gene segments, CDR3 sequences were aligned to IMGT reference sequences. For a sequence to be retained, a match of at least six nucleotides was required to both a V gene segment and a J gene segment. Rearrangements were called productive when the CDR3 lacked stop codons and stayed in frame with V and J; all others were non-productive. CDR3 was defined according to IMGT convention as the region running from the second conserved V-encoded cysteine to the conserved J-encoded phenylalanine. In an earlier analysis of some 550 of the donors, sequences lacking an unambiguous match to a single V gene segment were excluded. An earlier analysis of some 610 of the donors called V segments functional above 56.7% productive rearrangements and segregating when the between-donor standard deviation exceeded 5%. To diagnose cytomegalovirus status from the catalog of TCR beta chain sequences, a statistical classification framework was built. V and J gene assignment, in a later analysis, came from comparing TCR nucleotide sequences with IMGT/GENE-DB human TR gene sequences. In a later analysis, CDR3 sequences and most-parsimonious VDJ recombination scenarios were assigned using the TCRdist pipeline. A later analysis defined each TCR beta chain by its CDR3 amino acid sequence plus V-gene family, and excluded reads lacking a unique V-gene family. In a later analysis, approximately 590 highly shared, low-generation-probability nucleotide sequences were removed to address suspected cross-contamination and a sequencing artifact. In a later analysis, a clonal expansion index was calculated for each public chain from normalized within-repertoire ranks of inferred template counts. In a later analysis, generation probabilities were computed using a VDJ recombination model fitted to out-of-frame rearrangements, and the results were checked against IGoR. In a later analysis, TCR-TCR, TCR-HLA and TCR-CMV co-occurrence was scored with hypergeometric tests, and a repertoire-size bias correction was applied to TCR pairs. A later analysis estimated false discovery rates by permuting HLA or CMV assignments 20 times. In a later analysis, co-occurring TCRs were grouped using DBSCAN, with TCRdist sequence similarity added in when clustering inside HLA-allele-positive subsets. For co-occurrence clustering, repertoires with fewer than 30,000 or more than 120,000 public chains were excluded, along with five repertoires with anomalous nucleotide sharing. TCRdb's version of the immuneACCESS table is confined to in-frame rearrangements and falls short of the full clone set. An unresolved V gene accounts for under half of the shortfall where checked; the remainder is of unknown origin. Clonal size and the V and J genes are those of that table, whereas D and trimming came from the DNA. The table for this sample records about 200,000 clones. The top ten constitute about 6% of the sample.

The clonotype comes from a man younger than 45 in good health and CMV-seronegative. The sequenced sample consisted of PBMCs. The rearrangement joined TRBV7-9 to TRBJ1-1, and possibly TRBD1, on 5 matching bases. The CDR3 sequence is CASNPAQQQGLNTEAFF. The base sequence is TGTGCCAGCAACCCTGCCCAACAGCAGGGTTTGAACACTGAAGCTTTCTTT. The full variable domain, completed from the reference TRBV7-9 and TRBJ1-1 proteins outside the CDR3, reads DTGVSQNPRHKITKRGQNVTFRCDPISEHNRLYWYRQTLGQGPEFLTYFQNEAQLEKSRLLSDRFSAERPKGSFSTLEIQRTEQGDSAMYLCASNPAQQQGLNTEAFFGQGTRLTVV.